The 18 T cell receptor beta chains listed next were all sequenced from one sample in a study of OX40 agonist ivuxolimab in advanced cancers. Measured with immunoSEQ multiplex PCR; TCRdb has only the in-frame clones, and not every one. This table holds roughly 64,000 clones, around four fifths found once. Sample: CD4+ or CD8+ T cells sorted from blood, taken in a trial of the OX40 agonist ivuxolimab. The receptors come from an adult with an advanced solid tumor such as melanoma, head and neck, liver or kidney cancer.

The genes are TRBV9 and TRBJ2-2; D ambiguous. CDR1 and CDR2 (germline): SGDLS, YYNGEE. CDR3 length: 16 amino acids. Trimming removed 0 bases from V and 2 bases from J, with 11 bases in between. CDR3 amino acids: CASSVAPTANTGELFF. In DNA, the CDR3 is TGTGCCAGCAGCGTAGCTCCCACAGCCAACACCGGGGAGCTGTTTTTT.

The chain carries TRBV19 and TRBJ1-1; D unresolved. The CDR3 is made up of 13 amino acids. Deletions cut 6 bases from V and 6 bases from J, with 14 bases between. CDR1 is LNHDA and CDR2 is SQIVND in the germline V gene (reference sequence). CDR3 amino acids: CASSINTDAEAFF. The CDR3 nucleotides read TGTGCCAGTAGCATAAATACGGACGCTGAAGCTTTCTTT. Together with reference TRBV19 and TRBJ1-1, the CDR3 gives the full variable domain: DGGITQSPKYLFRKEGQNVTLSCEQNLNHDAMYWYRQDPGQGLRLIYYSQIVNDFQKGDIAEGYSVSREKKESFPLTVTSAQKNPTAFYLCASSINTDAEAFFGQGTRLTVV.

The chain carries TRBV30 and TRBJ1-5; 7 bases fit TRBD1. The CDR3 contains 18 residues. V lost 2 bases to trimming and J lost 0 bases; unmatched junction nucleotides: 13. CDR1 and CDR2 (germline): GTSNPN, SVGIG (reference sequence). The chain's CDR3 is CAWSNSRTGLYSNQPQHF. In DNA form, the CDR3 reads TGTGCCTGGAGTAATAGCAGGACAGGCCTTTATAGCAATCAGCCCCAGCATTTT.

This chain connects TRBV27 to TRBJ1-1; the D gene is possibly TRBD1 (5 bases). Germline CDR1 is MNHEY and CDR2 is SMNVEV (reference sequence). Trimming removed 1 base at V and 3 bases at J, with 12 bases between. This CDR3 region has 15 residues. The DNA for the CDR3 is TGTGCCAGCAGTTTATGGGGTCCCAGGGACACTGAAGCTTTCTTT. Residues: CASSLWGPRDTEAFF.

To note about this clone: The junction departs from the called germline gene at one end, perhaps through a read error. The chain uses TRBV13 and TRBJ2-7; D remains ambiguous. Germline lookup yields CDR1 PRHDT and CDR2 FYEKMQ (reference sequence). There are 13 residues in the CDR3. The CDR3 sequence: CASSLGPDTPWNF. Here the CDR3 DNA reads TGTGCCAGCAGCTTAGGCCCGGATACCCCCTGGAACTTC.

The rearrangement uses TRBV5-1 and TRBJ1-1; D uncertain. This CDR3 has 14 residues. V lost 3 bases, J lost 2 bases, and 11 bases lay in between. Per germline, CDR1 SGHRS and CDR2 YFSETQ. CDR3 DNA sequence: TGCGCCAGCAGCTCCTACAGCCGTAACACTGAAGCTTTCTTT. Amino acids: CASSSYSRNTEAFF.

The J gene is TRBJ2-2, the V gene TRBV5-6; D possibly corresponds to TRBD1 (5 bases). V was trimmed by 1 base and J by 3 bases, leaving 10 bases between them. Germline CDR1 is SGHDT and CDR2 is YYEEEE. The CDR3 is made up of 15 amino acids. The CDR3 loop is CASSLLGLDTGELFF. As DNA, the CDR3 is TGTGCCAGCAGCTTGCTGGGGCTTGACACCGGGGAGCTGTTTTTT. The full variable domain, completed using reference TRBV5-6 and TRBJ2-2, is DAGVTQSPTHLIKTRGQQVTLRCSPKSGHDTVSWYQQALGQGPQFIFQYYEEEERQRGNFPDRFSGHQFPNYSSELNVNALLLGDSALYLCASSLLGLDTGELFFGEGSRLTVL.

The chain joins TRBV19 to TRBJ2-1; 12 bases align to TRBD2. CDR3 length: 17 residues. With V trimmed by 3 bases and J by 7 bases, 10 bases remained unmatched. Germline CDR1 and CDR2: LNHDA and SQIVND (reference sequence). DNA for the CDR3: TGTGCCAGTAGTATTGGGACGACTAGCGGGAGTAAAAATGAGCAGTTCTTC. This sequence encodes CASSIGTTSGSKNEQFF. Full variable domain (remainder filled in from reference TRBV19 and TRBJ2-1): DGGITQSPKYLFRKEGQNVTLSCEQNLNHDAMYWYRQDPGQGLRLIYYSQIVNDFQKGDIAEGYSVSREKKESFPLTVTSAQKNPTAFYLCASSIGTTSGSKNEQFFGPGTRLTVL.

About this clone: Other DNA sequences in the same sample also yield this CDR3. The chain carries TRBV27 and TRBJ2-7; TRBD1 might be the D (5 bases). CDR1 MNHEY and CDR2 SMNVEV come from the germline V gene (reference sequence). Trimming shortened V by 1 base and J by 4 bases, and 11 bases separated the two germline ends. The CDR3 spans 14 residues. CDR3: CASSLLGVGYEQYF. CDR3 coding DNA: TGTGCCAGCAGTTTATTAGGGGTCGGATACGAGCAGTACTTC.

The chain employs TRBV19 and TRBJ1-6; the D is unclear. Between the trimmed V and J ends, which lost 5 bases and 0 bases, there was a span of 5 bases. The CDR3 sequence is 14 residues long. Germline-derived CDR1 and CDR2 are LNHDA and SQIVND (reference sequence). The CDR3: CASSLSSYNSPLHF. CDR3 in DNA: TGTGCCAGTAGTCTCAGCTCCTATAATTCACCCCTCCACTTT.

The chain has TRBV5-4 and TRBJ1-3; TRBD1 might be the D (5 bases). Germline CDR1 is SGHNT and CDR2 is YYREEE (reference sequence). V was clipped by 2 bases and J by 3 bases, with 12 bases between them. The CDR3 length is 15 residues. CDR3 bases: TGTGCCAGCAGCTTTGGGGGGGAGCGTGGAAACACCATATATTTT. It codes for CASSFGGERGNTIYF.

CDR3 DNA: TGCAGCGTGGGAGGGACAGGAGTCGACGAGCAGTACTTC. Translation: CSVGGTGVDEQYF. This chain connects TRBV29-1 to TRBJ2-5, with D possibly TRBD1 on 8 matching bases. The end of the DNA fits TRBJ2-7 better, so the J call may be wrong. The CDR3 contains 13 residues. Germline loops: CDR1 SQVTM, CDR2 ANQGSEA.

The CDR3, as DNA: TGTGCCAGCAGCCCCTCGTCCATAGCGGAGGCCCCCTACGAGCAGTACTTC. Translating gives CASSPSSIAEAPYEQYF. The chain combines TRBV4-2 with TRBJ2-5; perhaps TRBD2 as D (6 bases). The DNA end is a closer match to TRBJ2-7, so the J assignment may be wrong. This CDR3 is built from 17 residues. From germline, CDR1 is LGHNA and CDR2 YNFKEQ.

V is TRBV19 and J is TRBJ2-3; 12 positions agree with TRBD2. The CDR3 has 15 residues. Per germline, CDR1 LNHDA and CDR2 SQIVND (reference sequence). V trimming: 5 bases; J trimming: 6 bases; junction bases outside the gene matches: 6. The CDR3 loop is CASSPTSGRTDTQYF. The CDR3 DNA sequence: TGTGCCAGTAGTCCCACTAGCGGGAGGACGGATACGCAGTATTTT.

Remarks on this clone: At one end, the junction sequence differs from germline, possibly due to a read error. The rearrangement links TRBV5-1 to TRBJ2-2; no reliable D call. The CDR3 sequence is 13 residues long. Germline V gene lookup returns CDR1 SGHRS and CDR2 YFSETQ. CDR3 nucleotide sequence: TGCGCCAACAGCTTTATTTTGGCGGGGGAGCTGTTTTTT. Translated: CANSFILAGELFF.

CDR3 amino acids: CASSPSIRTGAYEQYF. The CDR3 DNA is TGTGCCAGCAGCCCTAGTATAAGGACAGGGGCCTACGAGCAGTACTTC. The V and J genes are TRBV7-9 and TRBJ2-7; 9 bases line up with TRBD1. The ends lost 5 bases at V and 2 bases at J; junction bases unmatched: 10. Germline CDR1 SEHNR, CDR2 FQNEAQ (reference sequence). This CDR3 spans 16 amino acids.

The rearrangement links TRBV18 to TRBJ2-4; D tentatively fits TRBD1 or TRBD2 (6 bases each). V shed 2 bases and J shed 1 base, with 15 bases lying between them. CDR3 size: 17 residues. CDR1 and CDR2 from the germline V gene are KGHSH and LQKENI. DNA of the CDR3: TGTGCCAGCTCACCAAACAAGGGGGGATCGGCCAAAAACATTCAGTACTTC. Its translation: CASSPNKGGSAKNIQYF.

The gene calls are TRBV5-4 and TRBJ1-1; 8 bases line up with TRBD1. This CDR3 is 12 amino acids long. With V trimmed by 0 bases and J by 11 bases, 3 bases remained unmatched. From germline, CDR1 is SGHNT and CDR2 YYREEE (reference sequence). For the CDR3, the DNA is TGTGCCAGCAGCTTGGCGGACAGGGCCGCTTTCTTT. Translating gives CASSLADRAAFF.